The TCR beta chain described here comes from a study of blood T cell repertoires in COVID-19. Profiled with immunoSEQ multiplex PCR; TCRdb holds only in-frame clones, not every one. Among about 430,000 clones listed, roughly 90% were seen once. This CDR3 is 18 amino acids long. The V segment lost 2 bases and the J segment 1 base; nucleotides outside the gene matches: 6. Germline V gene sequence: CDR1 MDHEN, CDR2 SYDVKM. The TCR was taken from a woman between 18 and 30 years old who had been exposed to COVID-19. V and J are TRBV28 and TRBJ1-5; 12 bases map to TRBD1. Sequencing was performed on PBMCs or T cells enriched from blood (not recorded which). The CDR3, as DNA: TGTGCCAGCAGTTTAGGGGACAGGGGGCGCAGCAGCAATCAGCCCCAGCATTTT. Its protein product is CASSLGDRGRSSNQPQHF.